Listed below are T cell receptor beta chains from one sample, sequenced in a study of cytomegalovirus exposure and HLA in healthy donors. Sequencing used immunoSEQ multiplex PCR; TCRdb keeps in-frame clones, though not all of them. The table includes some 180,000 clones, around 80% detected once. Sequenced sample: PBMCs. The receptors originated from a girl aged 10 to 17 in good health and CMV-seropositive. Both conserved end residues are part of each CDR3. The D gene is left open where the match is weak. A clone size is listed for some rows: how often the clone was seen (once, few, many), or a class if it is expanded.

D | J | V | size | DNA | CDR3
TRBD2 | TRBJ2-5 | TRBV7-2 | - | TGTGCCAGCAGCCCCGGACTAGAGAGAGCCCAGTACTTC | CASSPGLERAQYF
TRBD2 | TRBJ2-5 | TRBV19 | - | TGTGCCAGTGGGGCCGGACAACCGGGACTAGCGGGAGTAGGAGAGACCCAGTACTTC | CASGAGQPGLAGVGETQYF
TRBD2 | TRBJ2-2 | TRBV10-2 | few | TGCGCCAGCACCGGGACTAGCGGGAACACCGGGGAGCTGTTTTTT | CASTGTSGNTGELFF
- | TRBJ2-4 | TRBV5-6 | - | TGTGCCAGCAGCTTGGGGCTAGAGCAGTACTTC | CASSLGLEQYF
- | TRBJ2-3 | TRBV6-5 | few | TGTGCCAGCAGTTACTCAACGGGAGTAACAGATACGCAGTATTTT | CASSYSTGVTDTQYF
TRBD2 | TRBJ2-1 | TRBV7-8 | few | TGTGCCAGCAGCTTTTGGCTAGCGGATAAACACGACTACAATGAGCAGTTCTTC | CASSFWLADKHDYNEQFF
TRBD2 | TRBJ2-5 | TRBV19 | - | TGTGCCAGTAGTATAGGGTCCGGGACTAGCGGGAGTGAGACCCAGTACTTC | CASSIGSGTSGSETQYF
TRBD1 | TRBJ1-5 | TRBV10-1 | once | TGCGCCAGCAGAGAAAAACCGGACAGGCCCCCATCTAATAGCAATCAGCCCCAGCATTTT | CASREKPDRPPSNSNQPQHF
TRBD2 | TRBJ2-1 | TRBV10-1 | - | TGCGCCAGCAGTGAGTCGGGAGCGGGGTACAATGAGCAGTTCTTC | CASSESGAGYNEQFF
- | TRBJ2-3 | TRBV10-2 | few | TGCGCCAGCATCACTGGAGGTCATGTCACAGATACGCAGTATTTT | CASITGGHVTDTQYF
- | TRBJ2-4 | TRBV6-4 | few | TGTGCCAGCAGTTCCGGGACTCTTAAAGGGAACATTCAGTACTTC | CASSSGTLKGNIQYF
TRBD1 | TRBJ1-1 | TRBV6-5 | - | TGTGCCAGCACCAGGGACAGGGTATATGCTGAAGCTTTCTTT | CASTRDRVYAEAFF
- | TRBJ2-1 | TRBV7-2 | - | TGTGCCAGCAGCTTAGGGAGGTTGGGGGGCTCCTACAATGAGCAGTTCTTC | CASSLGRLGGSYNEQFF
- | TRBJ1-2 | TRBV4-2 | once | TGTGCCAGCAGCCAAGGACAGCAACGCCATGGCTACACCTTC | CASSQGQQRHGYTF
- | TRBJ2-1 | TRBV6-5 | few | TGTGCCAGCAGTTACTCAGGGAGCCGCTCCTACAATGAGCAGTTCTTC | CASSYSGSRSYNEQFF